The source of this T cell receptor (beta chain) is a study of T-cell reconstitution after alpha-beta-depleted transplantation in children. The library targeted TCRbeta and was prepared with unique molecular identifiers. TCRdb processed the PCR reads anew with MiXCR; each CDR3 protein has one entry. The data hold more than 550,000 distinct CDR3 sequences, with approximately 10% observed a single time. CDR1 and CDR2 from the germline V gene are SQVTM and ANQGSEA. Between the trimmed V and J ends, which lost 3 bases and 1 base, there was a span of 3 bases. There are 11 residues in the CDR3. This clonotype was observed at least ten times.

This specimen was PBMCs from the stem cell graft donor, taken from the stem cell graft. This clonotype was obtained from a human donor who donated a stem cell graft to a child with acute myeloid leukemia. The gene calls are TRBV29-1 and TRBJ1-1; D remains ambiguous. For the CDR3, the DNA is TGCAGCGTTGAGGGGAACACTGAAGCTTTCTTT. Translated: CSVEGNTEAFF. The entire variable domain, with the rest obtained from reference TRBV29-1 and TRBJ1-1, is as follows: SAVISQKPSRDICQRGTSLTIQCQVDSQVTMMFWYRQQPGQSLTLIATANQGSEATYESGFVIDKFPISRPNLTFSTLTVSNMSPEDSSIYLCSVEGNTEAFFGQGTRLTVV.